This TCR beta chain is from a study of siplizumab effects on memory and regulatory T cells. Whole-study findings and limits: A major contribution to the alloresponse seemed to be made by naive T cells, which seemed more diverse than memory cells. The alloreactive clones that mapped to unstimulated subsets made up only a minor fraction.

About this clone itself: Its antigen is currently unknown.

Clones were sequenced by immunoSEQ multiplex PCR, and TCRdb holds only the in-frame ones, with some missing. The top ten clones hold under 30% of a sample with about 27,000 clones, about 79% of them seen once. Deletions cut 0 bases from V and 2 bases from J, with 1 base between. The CDR3 loop spans 11 amino acids. Germline-derived CDR1 and CDR2 are SQVTM and ANQGSEA. Input material: memory CD4+ T cells sorted from blood. The receptor comes from a human donor in good health. The gene calls are TRBV29-1 and TRBJ2-5; D is undetermined. The CDR3 loop reads CSVEDQETQYF. The DNA of the CDR3 is TGCAGCGTTGAAGATCAAGAGACCCAGTACTTC.